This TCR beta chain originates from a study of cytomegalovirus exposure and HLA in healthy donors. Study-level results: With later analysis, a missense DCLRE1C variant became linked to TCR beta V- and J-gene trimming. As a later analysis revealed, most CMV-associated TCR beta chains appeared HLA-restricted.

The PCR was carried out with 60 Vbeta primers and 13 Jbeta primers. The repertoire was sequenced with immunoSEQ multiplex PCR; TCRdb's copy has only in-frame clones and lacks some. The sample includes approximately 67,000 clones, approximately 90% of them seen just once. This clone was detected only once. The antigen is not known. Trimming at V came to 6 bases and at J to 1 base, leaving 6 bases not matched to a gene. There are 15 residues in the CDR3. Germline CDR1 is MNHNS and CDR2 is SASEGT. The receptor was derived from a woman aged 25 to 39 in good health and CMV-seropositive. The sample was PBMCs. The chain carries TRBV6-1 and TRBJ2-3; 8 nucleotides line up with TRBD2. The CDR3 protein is CASRIAGWGTDTQYF. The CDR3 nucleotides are TGTGCCAGCAGAATAGCGGGATGGGGCACAGATACGCAGTATTTT.